This TCR beta chain was documented in a study of vaccination and CD4 T cells after COVID-19. In the study overall: Convalescent patients gave post-COVID blood a median about 100 days post-diagnosis, range 35 to 161.

Time point denoted: late sampling 161 to 241 days after vaccination in three convalescent patients. The treatment here: roughly 11-day PBMC culture with coronavirus spike peptide pools or control peptides (ViraFEST assay). The CDR3 spans 16 residues. Germline values: CDR1 LNHNV, CDR2 YYDKDF (reference sequence). J lost 0 bases, V lost 3 bases, and 6 bases had no gene match. Concerning this clonotype: The antigen remains unidentified.

The Oncomine TCR Beta short-read assay was applied to DNA of cultured CD4+ T cells. MiXCR was run by TCRdb on the PCR reads, yielding one entry per CDR3 protein. The sample holds tens of thousands of distinct CDR3 sequences, more than 30% seen once. The source of this sequence is a human donor who had recovered from COVID-19. This sequence joins TRBV15 and TRBJ1-1; TRBD1 agrees at 8 bases. Sequenced here: CD4+ T cells from blood, cultured in vitro, sampled about 7 months after SARS-CoV-2 vaccination. The CDR3 spells CATSRGTGLMNTEAFF. The CDR3 DNA reads as TGTGCCACCAGCAGGGGGACAGGTCTGATGAACACTGAAGCTTTCTTT.